This T cell receptor beta chain was profiled in a study of cytotoxic CD8 clonotypes in ibrutinib-treated CLL. Study-wide findings and caveats: Baseline clonality, above age-matched healthy donor levels, tracked circulating CD8+ T-cell counts.

The CDR3 spans 16 residues. The V end lost 4 bases, the J end lost 0 bases, and 14 bases lay between the germline ends. The germline V gene has CDR1 SGHRS and CDR2 YFSETQ. As concerns this clone: Its target is unknown.

The table came from immunoSEQ multiplex PCR; TCRdb's copy has only in-frame clones and leaves some out. The data hold more than 85,000 clones, with roughly three quarters observed a single time. The chain carries TRBV5-1 and TRBJ1-3; no firm D call. This sequence originates from a human donor with chronic lymphocytic leukemia. Sequences were derived from PBMCs, sampled after 24 months of ibrutinib treatment. Here the CDR3 DNA reads TGCGCCAGCAGCCTTACATCACCCGACTCTGGAAACACCATATATTTT. This translates into CASSLTSPDSGNTIYF.